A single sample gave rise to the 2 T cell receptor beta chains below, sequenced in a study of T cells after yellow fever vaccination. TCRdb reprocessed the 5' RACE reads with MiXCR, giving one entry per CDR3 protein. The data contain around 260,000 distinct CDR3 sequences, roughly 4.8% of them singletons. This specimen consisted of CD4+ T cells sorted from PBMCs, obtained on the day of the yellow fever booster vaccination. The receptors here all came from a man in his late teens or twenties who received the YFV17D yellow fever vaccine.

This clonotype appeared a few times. The DNA for the CDR3 is TGCAGTGCTACCGAACAACGGGTTGAAGCTTTCTTT. Translated: CSATEQRVEAFF. This chain links TRBV20-1 with TRBJ1-1; D not resolved. This CDR3 region has 12 residues. V lost 4 bases, J lost 7 bases, and 13 bases lay in between. CDR1 is DFQATT and CDR2 is SNEGSKA in the germline V gene (reference sequence).

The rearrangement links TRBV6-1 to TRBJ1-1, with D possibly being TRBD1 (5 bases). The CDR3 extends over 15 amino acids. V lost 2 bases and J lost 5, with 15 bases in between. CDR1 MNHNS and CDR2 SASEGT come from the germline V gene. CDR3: CASSEFLAGGTEAFF. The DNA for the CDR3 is TGTGCCAGCAGTGAATTTTTAGCGGGGGGGACTGAAGCTTTCTTT.